The 32 T cell receptor beta chains below come from one sample, sequenced in a study of cytomegalovirus exposure and HLA in healthy donors. The PCR made use of 60 Vbeta and 13 Jbeta primers. Clones were read by immunoSEQ multiplex PCR, and TCRdb kept only the in-frame ones, dropping some. The sample comprises 120,000 to 150,000 clones, approximately 79% of which are singletons, and over 0.95% rests with the top ten. The material sequenced was PBMCs. The source is a female donor in good health and CMV-seronegative.

V and J are TRBV5-4 and TRBJ1-5; tentatively, D is TRBD1 (5 bases). V dropped 3 bases and J dropped 2 bases, with 9 bases sitting between them. The germline CDR1 and CDR2 sequences are SGHNT and YYREEE (reference sequence). CDR3 length equals 14 residues. The DNA for the CDR3 is TGTGCCAGCAGCTCGGGGGGTGGCAATCAGCCCCAGCATTTT. Translating it yields CASSSGGGNQPQHF.

The gene calls are TRBV6-5 and TRBJ2-4; D is possibly TRBD1 (5 bases). The ends were cut back, 0 bases at V and 5 bases at J, with 8 bases in the middle. The germline V gene has CDR1 MNHEY and CDR2 SVGAGI. The CDR3 runs to 14 residues. The chain's CDR3 is CASSYSGAQNIQYF. Here the CDR3 DNA reads TGTGCCAGCAGTTACTCAGGGGCGCAAAACATTCAGTACTTC.

The CDR3 reads CASSGRLTTEAFF. CDR3 sequence (DNA): TGCGCCAGCAGCGGCAGGTTAACAACTGAAGCTTTCTTT. The genes are TRBV10-2 and TRBJ1-1; D gene ambiguous. Trimming took off 6 bases at V and 5 bases at J, with 13 bases between the two ends. There are 13 residues in the CDR3. Looked up from germline, CDR1 is WSHSY and CDR2 is SAAADI.

This clone was observed once. The chain recombines TRBV19 with TRBJ2-5; D perhaps matches TRBD2 (5 bases). The V gene's germline CDR1 is LNHDA and CDR2 SQIVND (reference sequence). This CDR3 spans 13 amino acids. Trimming shortened V by 7 bases and J by 1 base, and 10 bases separated the two germline ends. DNA for the CDR3: TGTGCCAGTAAGCGGACGTTCCAAGAGACCCAGTACTTC. Amino acid sequence: CASKRTFQETQYF.

This clone was seen once. This chain uses TRBV19 with TRBJ1-3; TRBD1 might be the D (6 bases). V dropped 2 bases and J dropped 0 bases, with 11 bases sitting between them. The germline V gene has CDR1 LNHDA and CDR2 SQIVND (reference sequence). The CDR3 has 16 amino acids. The CDR3 DNA is TGTGCCAGTAGTATAACCCGGGGGGCCTCTGGAAACACCATATATTTT. This translates into CASSITRGASGNTIYF.

This clone was counted only a few times. This sequence joins TRBV7-9 and TRBJ2-7; D might be TRBD1 (6 bases). The length of the CDR3 is 15 residues. The V and J ends lost 0 bases and 3 bases respectively, with 12 bases between them. The germline CDR1 and CDR2 sequences are SEHNR and FQNEAQ (reference sequence). CDR3 in amino acids: CASSLALGRGYEQYF. CDR3 DNA: TGTGCCAGCAGCTTAGCGCTTGGCAGGGGCTACGAGCAGTACTTC.

J is TRBJ1-2 and V is TRBV21-1; the DNA was not compared with TRBD1, the D call given in the table. TRBV21-1 is labeled a pseudogene. The CDR3 extends over 16 amino acids. The CDR3 loop is CASSIQDTSLNYGYTF. In DNA form, the CDR3 reads TGTGCCAGCAGCATTCAGGACACATCGCTTAACTATGGCTACACCTTC.

CDR3: CASSFIGTNLYEQYF. The CDR3 DNA reads TGCGCCAGCAGCTTTATAGGGACAAACCTCTACGAGCAGTACTTC. V gene TRBV5-1 combines with J gene TRBJ2-7; D might be TRBD1 (6 bases). CDR1 is SGHRS, CDR2 YFSETQ, per germline. Between the trimmed V and J ends, which lost 2 bases and 3 bases, there was a span of 15 bases. The CDR3 is made up of 15 amino acids.

V usage is TRBV7-2 and J usage is TRBJ2-1; D not certain. Germline CDR1 and CDR2: SGHTA and FQGNSA. The CDR3 spans 11 residues. Trimming left V 5 bases short and J 4 bases short, with 3 bases between. The CDR3 protein is CASSAYNEQFF. In DNA form, the CDR3 reads TGTGCCAGCAGCGCGTACAATGAGCAGTTCTTC.

The chain couples TRBV9 to TRBJ2-1; 8 nucleotides match TRBD1. V shed 1 base and J 3 bases; nucleotides not matched to a gene: 3. Germline V CDR1 and CDR2: SGDLS, YYNGEE. The CDR3 covers 15 residues. CDR3 bases: TGTGCCAGCAGCGTACAGGGGGCCAACTACAATGAGCAGTTCTTC. Translation: CASSVQGANYNEQFF.

The chain's CDR3 is CASSARVLGNEKLFF. The CDR3 nucleotides read TGTGCCAGCAGCGCCAGGGTCTTGGGTAATGAAAAACTGTTTTTT. This chain connects TRBV5-5 to TRBJ1-4; a weak D match, TRBD1 (5 bases). The germline CDR1 and CDR2 sequences are SGHKS and YYEKEE (reference sequence). The CDR3 sequence is 15 residues long. V shed 4 bases and J shed 4 bases, with 14 bases lying between them.

The gene calls are TRBV27 and TRBJ2-7, with 8 bases lining up with TRBD1. V was clipped by 5 bases and J by 3 bases; unmatched bases: 9. Germline loops: CDR1 MNHEY, CDR2 SMNVEV (reference sequence). This CDR3 has 15 amino acids. The CDR3: CASSMNRDRHYEQYF. Written as DNA, the CDR3 is TGTGCCAGCAGTATGAACCGGGACAGGCACTACGAGCAGTACTTC.

This chain connects TRBV4-1 to TRBJ1-1, with 9 nucleotides matching TRBD1. This CDR3 is built from 15 residues. The germline V gene encodes CDR1 MGHRA and CDR2 YSYEKL. V gave up 4 bases and J gave up 5 bases; unmatched junction bases: 8. In DNA, the CDR3 is TGCGCCAGCAGCCCACAGGACAGGGGAGGAACTGAAGCTTTCTTT. Translating it yields CASSPQDRGGTEAFF.

This sequence joins TRBV2 and TRBJ2-5; D unresolved. The length of the CDR3 is 12 residues. Trimming left V 4 bases short and J 5 bases short, with 8 bases between. Per the germline V gene, CDR1 is SNHLY and CDR2 is FYNNEI. This chain's CDR3 is CASSGVEETQYF. The CDR3, as DNA: TGTGCCAGCAGTGGTGTGGAGGAGACCCAGTACTTC.

The DNA for the CDR3 is TGCGCCAGCATGGGCATTGGAGGGCCCTACAATGAGCAGTTCTTC. Translated: CASMGIGGPYNEQFF. The rearrangement links TRBV5-1 to TRBJ2-1, with D tentatively TRBD2 (6 bases). Trimming removed 6 bases from V and 2 bases from J, with 15 bases in between. Germline V gene data show CDR1 as SGHRS and CDR2 as YFSETQ. The CDR3 consists of 15 residues.

The V and J genes are TRBV5-1 and TRBJ2-7; 7 bases match TRBD2. The V gene end was trimmed by 4 bases and the J gene end by 3 bases; junction bases not matched to a gene: 22. Germline loops: CDR1 SGHRS, CDR2 YFSETQ. The length of the CDR3 is 19 residues. The DNA of the CDR3 is TGCGCCAGCAGCCTTCCTCACCTAACTAGCGTGCTAACCATCTACGAGCAGTACTTC. It yields the protein CASSLPHLTSVLTIYEQYF. Supplemented by reference TRBV5-1 and TRBJ2-7, the full variable domain reads KAGVTQTPRYLIKTRGQQVTLSCSPISGHRSVSWYQQTPGQGLQFLFEYFSETQRNKGNFPGRFSGRQFSNSRSEMNVSTLELGDSALYLCASSLPHLTSVLTIYEQYFGPGTRLTVT.

This chain joins TRBV29-1 and TRBJ2-5, with 7 bases matching TRBD1. CDR3 size: 13 residues. V shed 1 base and J 5 bases; nucleotides not matched to a gene: 4. Germline V gene sequence: CDR1 SQVTM, CDR2 ANQGSEA. CDR3 protein: CSVEGQGGETQYF. The CDR3 bases are TGCAGCGTTGAAGGACAGGGTGGCGAGACCCAGTACTTC.

The V gene is TRBV30, the J gene TRBJ2-1, with D perhaps matching TRBD2 (5 bases). The length of the CDR3 is 11 residues. Germline CDR1 reads GTSNPN; CDR2 reads SVGIG (reference sequence). V gave up 6 bases and J gave up 7 bases, with 10 bases separating them. CDR3 sequence reads: CACDTGNEQFF. The CDR3 coding sequence is TGTGCCTGCGATACGGGGAATGAGCAGTTCTTC.

The genes are TRBV30 and TRBJ2-7, with D tentatively TRBD2 (5 bases). The germline gives CDR1 GTSNPN, CDR2 SVGIG (reference sequence). V was cut by 5 bases and J by 6 bases, with 20 bases left in between. This CDR3 contains 14 residues. The CDR3 DNA reads as TGTGCCTGGGGAGAAGGGCCGGGCGGGCCCGAGCAGTACTTC. Translating it yields CAWGEGPGGPEQYF.

This clone was recorded once. Other nucleotide sequences in the sample specify the same CDR3. This rearrangement joins TRBV19 to TRBJ1-1; D gene uncertain. Looked up from germline, CDR1 is LNHDA and CDR2 is SQIVND (reference sequence). V lost 6 bases, J lost 1 base, and 6 bases lay in between. The length of the CDR3 is 12 residues. Here the CDR3 DNA reads TGTGCCAGTAGGGAGGGGAACACTGAAGCTTTCTTT. Amino acid sequence: CASREGNTEAFF.

The chain couples TRBV2 to TRBJ2-5; 9 nucleotides align to TRBD2. Germline assignment: CDR1 SNHLY and CDR2 FYNNEI. This CDR3 is 15 amino acids long. V trimming: 3 bases; J trimming: 4 bases; junction bases outside the gene matches: 6. CDR3: CASSDRREGRETQYF. CDR3 in DNA: TGTGCCAGCAGTGATAGGCGGGAGGGGCGAGAGACCCAGTACTTC.

The chain has TRBV10-3 and TRBJ2-7; 7 bases fit TRBD2. Trimming removed 7 bases from V and 2 bases from J; junction bases left unmatched: 14. The CDR3 is 16 amino acids. CDR1 and CDR2 from the germline V gene are ENHRY and SYGVKD. The CDR3 loop is CAIITFGVAGPYEQYF. The CDR3 DNA is TGTGCCATCATTACGTTCGGAGTAGCGGGCCCCTACGAGCAGTACTTC.

The CDR3 DNA is TGTGCCAGCAGATCACTAGCGGGTAGCTCCTACGAGCAGTACTTC. It encodes CASRSLAGSSYEQYF. The chain has TRBV11-2 and TRBJ2-7; 9 bases align to TRBD2. The J segment lost 0 bases and the V segment lost 6 bases, leaving 6 bases of the junction unmatched. Germline CDR1 SGHAT, CDR2 FQNNGV. The CDR3 is made up of 15 amino acids.

The rearrangement joins TRBV6-5 to TRBJ2-5; D might be TRBD1 (6 bases). Trimming took 5 bases from V and 4 from J, leaving 14 bases between them. Germline V gives CDR1 MNHEY, CDR2 SVGAGI. The CDR3 covers 14 residues. CDR3 sequence (DNA): TGTGCCAGCAGTGTACACCAGGGGTTAGAGACCCAGTACTTC. This gives the protein CASSVHQGLETQYF.

The V call is TRBV28, the J call TRBJ1-4; 8 bases are shared with TRBD1. Germline loops: CDR1 MDHEN, CDR2 SYDVKM. The CDR3 is 15 residues long. Trimming took 4 bases from V and 4 from J; bases not matched to a gene: 5. DNA for the CDR3: TGTGCCAGCAGTTCCACAGGGGGAGATAATGAAAAACTGTTTTTT. Residues: CASSSTGGDNEKLFF.

Concerning this clone itself: Other DNA sequences in the same sample also yield this CDR3. This rearrangement joins TRBV18 to TRBJ1-1, with a tentative D call TRBD1 (6 bases). This CDR3 comprises 13 residues. V was trimmed by 6 bases and J by 2 bases, leaving 10 bases between them. Germline CDR1 and CDR2: KGHSH and LQKENI. The CDR3 bases are TGTGCCAGCTCCCCTGGGACAAACACTGAAGCTTTCTTT. As protein: CASSPGTNTEAFF. Complete variable domain (other parts from reference TRBV18 and TRBJ1-1): NAGVMQNPRHLVRRRGQEARLRCSPMKGHSHVYWYRQLPEEGLKFMVYLQKENIIDESGMPKERFSAEFPKEGPSILRIQQVVRGDSAAYFCASSPGTNTEAFFGQGTRLTVV.

The V gene is TRBV4-1, the J gene TRBJ2-7; D is perhaps TRBD1 (7 bases). Germline values: CDR1 MGHRA, CDR2 YSYEKL. Trimming removed 0 bases at V and 1 base at J, with 13 bases between. This CDR3 region has 16 residues. The DNA of the CDR3 is TGCGCCAGCAGCCAAGATCAGGGGGGAGTTTCCTACGAGCAGTACTTC. Amino acid sequence: CASSQDQGGVSYEQYF.

The chain has TRBV6-1 and TRBJ2-2, with 8 bases fitting TRBD1. The CDR3 extends over 14 amino acids. With 6 bases clipped from V and 3 bases from J, the junction kept 3 bases outside the gene matches. The V gene's germline CDR1 is MNHNS and CDR2 SASEGT. The CDR3 sequence: CASSTGQDTGELFF. DNA for the CDR3: TGTGCCAGCAGCACGGGACAGGACACCGGGGAGCTGTTTTTT.

The chain recombines TRBV7-3 with TRBJ2-3, with TRBD2 identical over 15 bases. This CDR3 is 21 amino acids long. The germline gives CDR1 SGHTA, CDR2 FQGTGA. V shed 5 bases and J 0 bases; nucleotides not matched to a gene: 15. CDR3 in amino acids: CASSAFPQGLAGGASTDTQYF. The CDR3 DNA is TGTGCCAGCAGCGCCTTCCCACAGGGACTAGCGGGAGGCGCTAGCACAGATACGCAGTATTTT.

CDR3: CASSVGTVNQPQHF. CDR3 nucleotide sequence: TGTGCCAGCAGCGTAGGGACAGTCAATCAGCCCCAGCATTTT. The V call is TRBV9, the J call TRBJ1-5, with D perhaps TRBD1 (6 bases). There are 14 residues in the CDR3. Trimming removed 0 bases from V and 3 bases from J, with 7 bases in between. CDR1 and CDR2 (germline): SGDLS, YYNGEE. Full variable domain (rest looked up from reference TRBV9 and TRBJ1-5): DSGVTQTPKHLITATGQRVTLRCSPRSGDLSVYWYQQSLDQGLQFLIQYYNGEERAKGNILERFSAQQFPDLHSELNLSSLELGDSALYFCASSVGTVNQPQHFGDGTRLSIL.

The chain employs TRBV5-6 and TRBJ1-2, with a weak D call TRBD1 (6 bases). The CDR3 consists of 15 residues. The germline gives CDR1 SGHDT, CDR2 YYEEEE. V dropped 1 base and J dropped 2 bases, with 12 bases sitting between them. This chain's CDR3 is CASSLIQGMNYGYTF. The DNA of the CDR3 is TGTGCCAGCAGCTTGATACAGGGTATGAACTATGGCTACACCTTC.

Details on this clone: The same CDR3 also results from other DNA sequences found in this sample. The DNA for the CDR3 is TGTGCCTGGAGAGGGGGCAGGGGCAATCAGCCCCAGCATTTT. This encodes CAWRGGRGNQPQHF. The rearrangement links TRBV30 to TRBJ1-5; 7 bases line up with TRBD1. The CDR3 contains 14 residues. Germline-derived CDR1 and CDR2 are GTSNPN and SVGIG (reference sequence). V gave up 3 bases and J gave up 2 bases; unmatched junction bases: 4.